A selection of T cell receptor beta chains follows, all from one sample in a study of T cell repertoires in cytomegalovirus infection. TCRdb recomputed calls from the reads with MiXCR, one row per CDR3 protein. The sample holds 200,000 to 300,000 distinct CDR3 sequences; roughly 10% are singletons and the top ten take roughly 15%. Sample: PBMCs. The receptors derive from a human donor in good health (CMV status not recorded). Some clones in this sample may be carry-over from other donors' samples. Both conserved end residues are part of each CDR3. D genes are given only for firm matches. Not every row has a clone size; where given, it reads once, few, many or a size class.

TRBJ2-5,.,TRBV7-2,many,CASSRKAGETQYF,TGTGCCAGCAGCCGAAAGGCCGGGGAGACCCAGTACTTC
TRBJ2-1,TRBD1,TRBV28,many,CASSLRQGATYNEQFF,TGTGCCAGCAGTCTACGACAGGGGGCAACCTACAATGAGCAGTTCTTC
TRBJ1-3,TRBD1,TRBV20-1,many,CSARANTGAGNTIYF,TGCAGTGCTAGAGCTAACACAGGGGCTGGAAACACCATATATTTT
TRBJ1-6,.,TRBV7-2,many,CASSLRPNSPLHF,TGTGCCAGCAGCTTAAGGCCTAATTCACCCCTCCACTTT
TRBJ2-3,.,TRBV5-6,many,CASTTQRTPRTDTQYF,TGTGCCAGCACCACCCAACGAACTCCTCGCACAGATACGCAGTATTTT
TRBJ2-7,.,TRBV7-2,many,CASSRALVYEQYF,TGTGCCAGCAGCCGGGCCTTAGTTTACGAGCAGTACTTC
TRBJ2-3,TRBD2,TRBV7-2,many,CASSLKRLAATDTQYF,TGTGCCAGCAGCTTAAAGAGACTAGCGGCCACAGATACGCAGTATTTT
TRBJ1-1,TRBD1,TRBV12-3/TRBV12-4,many,CASSWGQGLNTEAFF,TGTGCCAGCAGTTGGGGACAGGGCCTGAACACTGAAGCTTTCTTT
TRBJ1-5,TRBD1,TRBV7-8,many,CASSSGGRQGLSNQPQHF,TGTGCCAGCAGCTCCGGGGGGAGACAGGGCCTTAGCAATCAGCCCCAGCATTTT
TRBJ2-7,TRBD2,TRBV18,.,CASSPGGGKRYEQYF,TGTGCCAGCTCACCAGGGGGAGGGAAACGCTACGAGCAGTACTTC
TRBJ1-1,.,TRBV13,.,CASSLGTDQMGTEAFF,TGTGCCAGCAGCTTAGGGACGGATCAGATGGGGACTGAAGCTTTCTTT
TRBJ2-1,TRBD2,TRBV20-1,many,CSYAGTRQYNEQFF,TGCAGCTACGCCGGGACTAGACAATACAATGAGCAGTTCTTC
TRBJ1-1,TRBD1,TRBV12-3/TRBV12-4,.,CASSLKRTGRLMNTEAFF,TGTGCCAGCAGTTTAAAGCGGACAGGGCGCCTCATGAACACTGAAGCTTTCTTT
TRBJ1-5,.,TRBV2,.,CASSGVQGQQPQHF,TGTGCCAGCAGTGGGGTCCAGGGACAACAGCCCCAGCATTTT
TRBJ2-3,TRBD2,TRBV29-1,few,CSVDGTSGRTDTQYF,TGCAGCGTTGACGGGACTAGCGGCCGCACAGATACGCAGTATTTT
TRBJ1-1,.,TRBV7-2,many,CASTGQFHTEAFF,TGTGCCAGCACCGGACAGTTCCACACTGAAGCTTTCTTT
TRBJ2-5,.,TRBV7-6,many,CASSTRPLEETQYF,TGTGCCAGCAGCACCCGACCGCTGGAGGAGACCCAGTACTTC
TRBJ1-2,.,TRBV6-1,.,CASTDGNRNYGYTF,TGTGCCAGCACCGACGGGAACAGGAACTATGGCTACACCTTC
TRBJ2-7,.,TRBV20-1,.,CSATTLATHSYEQYF,TGCAGTGCTACCACGCTAGCGACACACAGCTACGAGCAGTACTTC
TRBJ2-1,TRBD2,TRBV19,few,CASSIGLAGGDEQFF,TGTGCCAGTAGTATAGGGCTAGCGGGAGGTGATGAGCAGTTCTTC
TRBJ1-5,.,TRBV7-8,many,CASSSQSLQPQHF,TGTGCCAGCAGCTCTCAGAGTTTACAGCCCCAGCATTTT
TRBJ2-1,TRBD1,TRBV19,many,CASCFGDRVNEQFF,TGTGCCAGCTGTTTCGGGGACAGGGTCAATGAGCAGTTCTTC
TRBJ2-7,TRBD2,TRBV7-2,many,CASSAQGTSGSYEQYF,TGTGCCAGCAGCGCCCAGGGGACTAGCGGGTCCTACGAGCAGTACTTC